Listed below are T cell receptor beta chains from one sample, sequenced in a study of T cell repertoires in cytomegalovirus infection. TCRdb reprocessed the reads with MiXCR, giving one entry per CDR3 protein. The data show fewer than 300,000 distinct CDR3 sequences, 20% to 30% seen once. The specimen sequenced was PBMCs. These receptors were obtained from a human donor in good health (CMV status not recorded). Some clones in this sample may be carry-over from other donors' samples. Both conserved end residues are part of each CDR3. A D gene is named only where the DNA matches it firmly. A clone size is listed for some rows: how often the clone was seen (once, few, many), or a class if it is expanded.

v_call	d_call	j_call	clone_size	cdr3_nt	cdr3_aa
TRBV19	-	TRBJ2-6	many	TGTGCCAGTATGCTTACCGGGGCTGGGGCCAACGTCCTGACTTTC	CASMLTGAGANVLTF
TRBV5-6	-	TRBJ2-2	-	TGTGCCAGCAGCGGTAGAACGCCACTGTTGCCCGGGGAGCTGTTTTTT	CASSGRTPLLPGELFF
TRBV6-2/TRBV6-3	-	TRBJ2-1	few	TGTGCCAGCAGTCAGGGGACTGAGCAGTTCTTC	CASSQGTEQFF
TRBV29-1	-	TRBJ2-5	-	TGCAGCGTTGAATCCAGCGTGGAGACCCAGTACTTC	CSVESSVETQYF
TRBV19	TRBD2	TRBJ2-5	once	TGTGCCAGTAGTATGGGGGAGCGGGGCCAAGAGACCCAGTACTTC	CASSMGERGQETQYF
TRBV7-2	TRBD2	TRBJ2-7	many	TGTGCCAGCAGCTTAGCCGGGGGTAGCGGGACCGGGGAGCAGTACTTC	CASSLAGGSGTGEQYF
TRBV29-1	TRBD1	TRBJ2-7	few	TGCAGCGTTGCTCCCTGGGACAGAGGAGAGCAGTACTTC	CSVAPWDRGEQYF
TRBV7-2	-	TRBJ2-7	many	TGTGCCAGCAGCTTACAGCTAGATCTAGGCGAGCAGTACTTC	CASSLQLDLGEQYF
TRBV28	TRBD1	TRBJ1-3	few	TGTGCCAGCAGTTCCCCCGGACAGGGGTTCGGAAACACCATATATTTT	CASSSPGQGFGNTIYF
TRBV29-1	TRBD1	TRBJ2-1	-	TGCAGCGTAGGGCAGGGGGCGTTCAATGAGCAGTTCTTC	CSVGQGAFNEQFF
TRBV11-1	-	TRBJ2-3	-	TGTGCCAGCAGCTTCCAGGGGCGATCTCCAGATACGCAGTATTTT	CASSFQGRSPDTQYF
TRBV6-2/TRBV6-3	TRBD1	TRBJ2-7	-	TGTGCCAGCAGTTACTCTCGGGACAGGGTTTACGAGCAGTACTTC	CASSYSRDRVYEQYF
TRBV7-2	TRBD2	TRBJ2-3	many	TGTGCCAGCAGCCGACCTAGCGGGAGAGGGGGAGATACGCAGTATTTT	CASSRPSGRGGDTQYF
TRBV4-1	TRBD2	TRBJ2-5	-	TGCGCCAGCAGCCAAGACATCCCGGGCGGGGGGCAGGAGACCCAGTACTTC	CASSQDIPGGGQETQYF
TRBV20-1	-	TRBJ1-5	-	TGCAGTGCTAGAGCCACCGACAGAGCTTCCCATCAGCCCCAGCATTTT	CSARATDRASHQPQHF
TRBV13	TRBD1	TRBJ2-3	-	TGTGCCAGCAGCTCGCGGATTACAGGGGCCTCTTCCACAGATACGCAGTATTTT	CASSSRITGASSTDTQYF
TRBV20-1	TRBD2	TRBJ2-7	few	TGCAGTGCTAGAGATCTCAAGCGGGAGGATGGCGAGCAGTACTTC	CSARDLKREDGEQYF
TRBV28	-	TRBJ1-3	-	TGTGCCAGCTCCACCTCAGGGCCTGGAAACACCATATATTTT	CASSTSGPGNTIYF
TRBV10-3	-	TRBJ1-1	once	TGTGCCATCAGGGAAACAGGGTCGAGCACTGAAGCTTTCTTT	CAIRETGSSTEAFF
TRBV7-9	TRBD2	TRBJ2-1	few	TGTGCCAGCAACGAAGCGGGGGTGGGGACTAATGAGCAGTTCTTC	CASNEAGVGTNEQFF
TRBV29-1	TRBD2	TRBJ2-5	-	TGCAGCTCCTCGGGGGGGGGGGCTAAATGGGGAGAGACCCAGTACTTC	CSSSGGGAKWGETQYF
TRBV7-2	-	TRBJ1-1	many	TGTGCCAGCAGCTTAGTCGGCAGGGTCACTGAAGCTTTCTTT	CASSLVGRVTEAFF
TRBV7-2	-	TRBJ1-6	many	TGTGCCAGCAGCTTAGGTAGCCCGGAGTATTCACCCCTCCACTTT	CASSLGSPEYSPLHF
TRBV7-2	-	TRBJ1-2	many	TGTGCCAGCAGCCCTAGCAGGGCTCCCTATGGCTACACCTTC	CASSPSRAPYGYTF
TRBV7-2	-	TRBJ2-7	many	TGTGCCAGCAGCTTAGCTCTCTTGCGGGAAGGGGGCGAGCAGTACTTC	CASSLALLREGGEQYF
TRBV15	-	TRBJ2-5	-	TGTGCCACCAGCCAGGGCGGGACCCAGTACTTC	CATSQGGTQYF
TRBV20-1	-	TRBJ2-1	-	TGCAGTGCGGCGGGCAATGAGCAGTTCTTC	CSAAGNEQFF
TRBV29-1	TRBD2	TRBJ2-1	few	TGCAGCGTTGAAGATCGGGGGACTAGCGGGAACAATGAGCAGTTCTTC	CSVEDRGTSGNNEQFF
TRBV29-1	TRBD2	TRBJ2-7	once	TGCAGCGTAGAGCGGGAGGCTTCCTACGAGCAGTACTTC	CSVEREASYEQYF
TRBV27	-	TRBJ2-7	-	TGTGCCAGCAGTTTTCAGGCCAGGGGCTCCTACGAGCAGTACTTC	CASSFQARGSYEQYF
TRBV12-3/TRBV12-4	-	TRBJ2-7	few	TGTGCCAGCAGTTTGGCTCCAGGGCCCGAGCAGTACTTC	CASSLAPGPEQYF
TRBV5-5	-	TRBJ2-5	-	TGTGCCAGCAGCCGCGGGTCATCGGAGACCCAGTACTTC	CASSRGSSETQYF
TRBV5-5	TRBD2	TRBJ2-1	many	TGTGCCAGCAGCTTCTTAGCGGGAGGGCCGGGGGAGCAGTTCTTC	CASSFLAGGPGEQFF
TRBV5-4	TRBD1	TRBJ2-5	-	TGTGCCAGCAGCTTGGGGAAAGGGACAGCTCAAGAGACCCAGTACTTC	CASSLGKGTAQETQYF
TRBV7-2	-	TRBJ2-1	many	TGTGCCAGCAGCTTACGAGACCAAAACGAGCAGTTCTTC	CASSLRDQNEQFF
TRBV28	TRBD2	TRBJ2-7	few	TGTGCCAGCAGTCTCCTACTAGCGGGAAAACTTTACGAGCAGTACTTC	CASSLLLAGKLYEQYF
TRBV7-2	-	TRBJ1-1	many	TGTGCCAGCAGCGGTGACTTGCGGGCAGGGCGCACTGAAGCTTTCTTT	CASSGDLRAGRTEAFF
TRBV11-2	-	TRBJ1-1	once	TGTGCCAGCAGCTTAGGGGGTCCTGAGGCTTTCTTT	CASSLGGPEAFF
TRBV7-2	-	TRBJ2-1	many	TGTGCCAGCAGCGTACCGGGACTCCCGCTTGGAGGGCAGTTCTTC	CASSVPGLPLGGQFF
TRBV27	-	TRBJ2-2	once	TGTGCCAGCAGTTTGGACAGTAACACCGGGGAGCTGTTTTTT	CASSLDSNTGELFF
TRBV29-1	-	TRBJ2-2	once	TGCAGCGCTGGGTGGAGCACCGGGGAGCTGTTTTTT	CSAGWSTGELFF
TRBV7-6	-	TRBJ2-6	-	TGTGCCAGCAGCGGGGGAAGCTCTGGGGCCAACGTCCTGACTTTC	CASSGGSSGANVLTF
TRBV2	-	TRBJ1-1	-	TGTGCCAGCAATCCAGGGCTCACTGAAGCTTTCTTT	CASNPGLTEAFF
TRBV7-2	TRBD2	TRBJ2-1	many	TGTGCCAGCAGCTTAGAAGGACTAGCGGGATCCTACAATGAGCAGTTCTTC	CASSLEGLAGSYNEQFF
TRBV7-9	-	TRBJ2-5	few	TGTGCCAGCAGCTTAAGCCAGATGGAGACCCAGTACTTC	CASSLSQMETQYF
TRBV7-3	TRBD1	TRBJ2-1	-	TGTGCCAGCAGCTTGACAGGGTTTTCGAGAATAGGGTCGACTGAGCAGTTCTTC	CASSLTGFSRIGSTEQFF
TRBV6-5	-	TRBJ1-1	-	TGTGCCAGCAGTTACGGAGGAGTGAACACTGAAGCTTTCTTT	CASSYGGVNTEAFF
TRBV6-2/TRBV6-3	-	TRBJ2-7	-	TGTGCCGGAAGCAATGCAGGATACGAGCAGTACTTC	CAGSNAGYEQYF
TRBV5-1	-	TRBJ1-1	few	TGCGCCAGCAGCCAGGACAGACCGAACACTGAAGCTTTCTTT	CASSQDRPNTEAFF
TRBV7-8	TRBD1	TRBJ2-7	many	TGTGCCAGCAGCGCCCGGGACAGGGAAGGCGAGCAGTACTTC	CASSARDREGEQYF
TRBV7-2	-	TRBJ1-2	many	TGTGCCAGCAGCTTCACAGGGTCTGGCTACACCTTC	CASSFTGSGYTF
TRBV27	-	TRBJ1-3	-	TGTGCCAGCAGCCCGGACCGGACATCTGGAAACACCATATATTTT	CASSPDRTSGNTIYF
TRBV2	-	TRBJ1-5	few	TGTGCCAGCAGTGATTCTGGCGGGAAATATCAGCCCCAGCATTTT	CASSDSGGKYQPQHF
TRBV7-2	-	TRBJ2-2	many	TGTGCCAGCAGCTTCCGGGACACCGGGGAGCTGTTTTTT	CASSFRDTGELFF
TRBV11-2	-	TRBJ2-3	many	TGTGCCAGCAGCTTAGATCAGGGAGATACGCAGTATTTT	CASSLDQGDTQYF